This TCR beta chain was recorded in a study of cytomegalovirus exposure and HLA in healthy donors. CDR1 SNHLY and CDR2 FYNNEI come from the germline V gene. Trimming removed 0 bases from V and 2 bases from J, with 16 bases in between. This CDR3 is built from 17 residues. Primers: 60 Vbeta forward and 13 Jbeta reverse. Clones were read by immunoSEQ multiplex PCR, and TCRdb kept only the in-frame ones, dropping some. The table shows about 170,000 clones, with roughly 81% occurring only once. The source is a man aged 18 to 30 in good health and CMV-seropositive. Sequencing input: PBMCs. The chain uses TRBV2 and TRBJ1-2; perhaps TRBD1 as D (6 bases). CDR3 coding DNA: TGTGCCAGCAGTGAAGCGGCGGGGGGCACTTCCAACTATGGCTACACCTTC. This encodes CASSEAAGGTSNYGYTF. Combining the CDR3 with reference TRBV2 and TRBJ1-2 gives the whole variable domain EPEVTQTPSHQVTQMGQEVILRCVPISNHLYFYWYRQILGQKVEFLVSFYNNEISEKSEIFDDQFSVERPDGSNFTLKIRSTKLEDSAMYFCASSEAAGGTSNYGYTFGSGTRLTVV.